This section outlines one TCR beta chain sequence together with its context. Its cognate antigen is unknown. These data originate in a study of cytomegalovirus exposure and HLA in healthy donors. Study-level background: Drawn from HLA-typed donors, approximately 85 million unique TCRs were held in an early data release. Broader study findings: Data from an earlier analysis indicated that most TCR beta V segments were productive either about 90% or about 30% of the time. In a later analysis, TCR beta V- and J-gene trimming was associated with a missense DCLRE1C variant. Rare sequences made up most TCRs, while some public TCRs were found in many donors.

The PCR used 60 Vbeta and 13 Jbeta primers. Repertoires were generated with immunoSEQ multiplex PCR, while TCRdb's copy carries only in-frame clones and drops some. The sample records roughly 170,000 clones, about 80% being singletons. The CDR3 runs 15 residues. Germline CDR1 reads GTSNPN; CDR2 reads SVGIG (reference sequence). J gave up 2 bases and V 3 bases, and 6 bases lay outside the gene matches. The sample consisted of PBMCs. The TCR comes from a boy between 5 and 17 years old in good health and CMV-seronegative. V is TRBV30 and J is TRBJ2-1, with 8 bases that match TRBD2. DNA of the CDR3: TGTGCCTGGAGCGTAGCGGGACTTACCTACAATGAGCAGTTCTTC. Residues: CAWSVAGLTYNEQFF.